This is a list of T cell receptor beta chains from one sample in a study of response to subunit inactivated influenza vaccine. TCRdb re-analysed the RT-PCR reads in MiXCR, keeping a single row per CDR3 protein. The table has under 550,000 distinct CDR3 sequences, 7.6% seen once. Sequenced here: PBMCs from blood, sampled roughly 24 months after vaccination. The origin of the receptors is a man in his fifties or sixties who received an inactivated influenza vaccine. Each CDR3 is given with its conserved first and last residue. Each record gives: CDR3 DNA, CDR3 protein, J gene, V gene, CDR3 length, D gene, clone size. D genes are given only for firm matches. Size tells how often a clone was seen (once, few, many) or the class of an expanded clone, and some rows leave it out.

CDR3nt: TGTGCCAGCAGCCCTACAAGTTCACCCCTCCACTTT; CDR3aa: CASSPTSSPLHF; j_gene: TRBJ1-6; v_gene: TRBV7-2; len: 12; d_gene: .; abundance: few
CDR3nt: TGCGCCAGCACTCCGGGACTTCCGAATTCACCCCTCCACTTT; CDR3aa: CASTPGLPNSPLHF; j_gene: TRBJ1-6; v_gene: TRBV10-2; len: 14; d_gene: .; abundance: few
CDR3nt: TGCGCCAGCAGCCAAAACAGGGGAGGCGAGCAGTTCTTC; CDR3aa: CASSQNRGGEQFF; j_gene: TRBJ2-1; v_gene: TRBV4-3; len: 13; d_gene: .; abundance: .
CDR3nt: TGTGCCAGCAGCCAAGGGACAGGGAACGGGGAGCTGTTTTTT; CDR3aa: CASSQGTGNGELFF; j_gene: TRBJ2-2; v_gene: TRBV3-1; len: 14; d_gene: TRBD1; abundance: many
CDR3nt: TGCAGCGTTGGGCAGGGCGGTGAGACCCAGTACTTC; CDR3aa: CSVGQGGETQYF; j_gene: TRBJ2-5; v_gene: TRBV29-1; len: 12; d_gene: .; abundance: many
CDR3nt: TGTGCCAGCAGCCCAAACCGACTGACGCAGTATTTT; CDR3aa: CASSPNRLTQYF; j_gene: TRBJ2-3; v_gene: TRBV11-3; len: 12; d_gene: .; abundance: .
CDR3nt: TGCAGTGCTAGATGGGACAGCAAGACCCAAGAGACCCAGTACTTC; CDR3aa: CSARWDSKTQETQYF; j_gene: TRBJ2-5; v_gene: TRBV20-1; len: 15; d_gene: TRBD1; abundance: .
CDR3nt: TGTGCCAGCGGCGAGACAACATACTATGGCTACACCTTC; CDR3aa: CASGETTYYGYTF; j_gene: TRBJ1-2; v_gene: TRBV5-6; len: 13; d_gene: .; abundance: .
CDR3nt: TGTGCCAGCAGCATCCTACCAGTCACAGATACGCAGTATTTT; CDR3aa: CASSILPVTDTQYF; j_gene: TRBJ2-3; v_gene: TRBV7-2; len: 14; d_gene: .; abundance: few
CDR3nt: TGTGCCAGCAGCCAAGAAGCCGGGTTGGGGAATCAGCCCCAGCATTTT; CDR3aa: CASSQEAGLGNQPQHF; j_gene: TRBJ1-5; v_gene: TRBV4-2; len: 16; d_gene: .; abundance: few
CDR3nt: TGTGCCAGCTCACCCATAGCGGGAGGAGTTCGGAATGAGCAGTTCTTC; CDR3aa: CASSPIAGGVRNEQFF; j_gene: TRBJ2-1; v_gene: TRBV18; len: 16; d_gene: TRBD2; abundance: .
CDR3nt: TGTGCCAGCAGCTTTCCAGGGATCAATGAGCAGTTCTTC; CDR3aa: CASSFPGINEQFF; j_gene: TRBJ2-1; v_gene: TRBV11-2; len: 13; d_gene: .; abundance: many
CDR3nt: TGCAGTGCTAGAGATTTTAGGGCAGCGGCTTACGAGCAGTACTTC; CDR3aa: CSARDFRAAAYEQYF; j_gene: TRBJ2-7; v_gene: TRBV20-1; len: 15; d_gene: .; abundance: .
CDR3nt: TGTGCCAGCAGTGGAGGGGGGGTGGTCTACAATGAGCAGTTCTTC; CDR3aa: CASSGGGVVYNEQFF; j_gene: TRBJ2-1; v_gene: TRBV28; len: 15; d_gene: .; abundance: .
CDR3nt: TGTGCCAGCAGTTTAGACGGGACAGGGGGCGGTACGCAGTATTTT; CDR3aa: CASSLDGTGGGTQYF; j_gene: TRBJ2-3; v_gene: TRBV12-3/TRBV12-4; len: 15; d_gene: TRBD1; abundance: few
CDR3nt: TGCAGTGCTACAGGGGAAACCTCCTACGAGCAGTACTTC; CDR3aa: CSATGETSYEQYF; j_gene: TRBJ2-7; v_gene: TRBV20-1; len: 13; d_gene: .; abundance: many
CDR3nt: TGCAGTGCTAGACCAACCAAAATCGGACTTAGCTCCTACGAGCAGTACTTC; CDR3aa: CSARPTKIGLSSYEQYF; j_gene: TRBJ2-7; v_gene: TRBV20-1; len: 17; d_gene: .; abundance: few
CDR3nt: TGTGCCAGCAGCTTTGAGGGGGCGTACAATGAGCAGTTCTTC; CDR3aa: CASSFEGAYNEQFF; j_gene: TRBJ2-1; v_gene: TRBV5-5; len: 14; d_gene: TRBD1; abundance: many
CDR3nt: TGCAGTGCTAGAGGGTTGCACAGGGGGTTTAGCACAGATACGCAGTATTTT; CDR3aa: CSARGLHRGFSTDTQYF; j_gene: TRBJ2-3; v_gene: TRBV20-1; len: 17; d_gene: TRBD1; abundance: few
CDR3nt: TGTGCCAGCAGCCAAGAGGGGACTAGCGGGAGTTATTCCTACGAGCAGTACTTC; CDR3aa: CASSQEGTSGSYSYEQYF; j_gene: TRBJ2-7; v_gene: TRBV4-2; len: 18; d_gene: TRBD2; abundance: few
CDR3nt: TGTGCCAGCAGTTACAGGCCAGAGACCCAGTACTTC; CDR3aa: CASSYRPETQYF; j_gene: TRBJ2-5; v_gene: TRBV6-2/TRBV6-3; len: 12; d_gene: .; abundance: few
CDR3nt: TGCGCCAGCAGCTGGAAGCAGGGTAGGACCTACAATGAGCAGTTCTTC; CDR3aa: CASSWKQGRTYNEQFF; j_gene: TRBJ2-1; v_gene: TRBV5-1; len: 16; d_gene: .; abundance: few
CDR3nt: TGCAGTGCTAGCAGGGGTTGGGACCACGGGGAGCTGTTTTTT; CDR3aa: CSASRGWDHGELFF; j_gene: TRBJ2-2; v_gene: TRBV20-1; len: 14; d_gene: .; abundance: few
CDR3nt: TGTGCCAGCAGTTATCGCGACTGGGCCTACGAGCAGTACTTC; CDR3aa: CASSYRDWAYEQYF; j_gene: TRBJ2-7; v_gene: TRBV6-5; len: 14; d_gene: .; abundance: few
CDR3nt: TGTGCCAGCAGCCCCCCGGGTCCCTACGAGCAGTACTTC; CDR3aa: CASSPPGPYEQYF; j_gene: TRBJ2-7; v_gene: TRBV3-1; len: 13; d_gene: .; abundance: many
CDR3nt: TGTGCCAGCAGCAGACAGGGGGCGGCTGGAAACACCATATATTTT; CDR3aa: CASSRQGAAGNTIYF; j_gene: TRBJ1-3; v_gene: TRBV6-1; len: 15; d_gene: TRBD1; abundance: many
CDR3nt: TGTGCCACGGCAACGGACAGGGGGATTAATGAGCAGTTCTTC; CDR3aa: CATATDRGINEQFF; j_gene: TRBJ2-1; v_gene: TRBV2; len: 14; d_gene: TRBD1; abundance: many
CDR3nt: TGTGCCAGCAGCTTTACCAGGGGGCGAGGCTATGAGCAGTTCTTC; CDR3aa: CASSFTRGRGYEQFF; j_gene: TRBJ2-1; v_gene: TRBV11-1; len: 15; d_gene: TRBD1; abundance: many
CDR3nt: TGTGCCAGCAGCGTAGCTACAGGGGACACCGGGGACCCTCAGTTCTTC; CDR3aa: CASSVATGDTGDPQFF; j_gene: TRBJ2-1; v_gene: TRBV9; len: 16; d_gene: TRBD1; abundance: few
CDR3nt: TGTGCCAGCAGTTTCAACGGTCTGGGTCCTCAAGAGACCCAGTACTTC; CDR3aa: CASSFNGLGPQETQYF; j_gene: TRBJ2-5; v_gene: TRBV12-3/TRBV12-4; len: 16; d_gene: .; abundance: few
CDR3nt: TGCAGCGTTGCTCTAGCGGGAACCTCCTACGAGCAGTACTTC; CDR3aa: CSVALAGTSYEQYF; j_gene: TRBJ2-7; v_gene: TRBV29-1; len: 14; d_gene: TRBD2; abundance: few
CDR3nt: TGTGCCAGCAGCCAACTACTAGCGGGGACGACACAATCCTACAATGAGCAGTTCTTC; CDR3aa: CASSQLLAGTTQSYNEQFF; j_gene: TRBJ2-1; v_gene: TRBV4-2; len: 19; d_gene: TRBD2; abundance: few
CDR3nt: TGTGCCAGCAGTCCCCTCCGAGGCTACGAGCAGTACTTC; CDR3aa: CASSPLRGYEQYF; j_gene: TRBJ2-7; v_gene: TRBV12-3/TRBV12-4; len: 13; d_gene: .; abundance: many
CDR3nt: TGTGCCAGCAGTCACCGGGACAGGGCCAACGAGCAGTACTTC; CDR3aa: CASSHRDRANEQYF; j_gene: TRBJ2-7; v_gene: TRBV28; len: 14; d_gene: TRBD1; abundance: .
CDR3nt: TGTGCCATCAGGGGGTACGGGACGACGAACACCGGGGAGCTGTTTTTT; CDR3aa: CAIRGYGTTNTGELFF; j_gene: TRBJ2-2; v_gene: TRBV10-3; len: 16; d_gene: .; abundance: few
CDR3nt: TGTGCCAGCAGTTTAGCGGGCTACACAGATACGCAGTATTTT; CDR3aa: CASSLAGYTDTQYF; j_gene: TRBJ2-3; v_gene: TRBV12-3/TRBV12-4; len: 14; d_gene: .; abundance: many
CDR3nt: TGTGCCAGCAGTTTAGAAGCAGGGGAATACTATGGCTACACCTTC; CDR3aa: CASSLEAGEYYGYTF; j_gene: TRBJ1-2; v_gene: TRBV12-3/TRBV12-4; len: 15; d_gene: .; abundance: many
CDR3nt: TGTGCCAGCAGCGCACAGGCGGGGCCCCAGCATTTT; CDR3aa: CASSAQAGPQHF; j_gene: TRBJ1-5; v_gene: TRBV7-4; len: 12; d_gene: .; abundance: few
CDR3nt: TGTGCCAGCAGCCCAAAGGACAGGAGATTCTATGGCTACACCTTC; CDR3aa: CASSPKDRRFYGYTF; j_gene: TRBJ1-2; v_gene: TRBV11-2; len: 15; d_gene: TRBD1; abundance: few
CDR3nt: TGCAGCGTTCTAAGCGGGAGGTCCTACAATGAGCAGTTCTTC; CDR3aa: CSVLSGRSYNEQFF; j_gene: TRBJ2-1; v_gene: TRBV29-1; len: 14; d_gene: TRBD2; abundance: many
CDR3nt: TGTGCCAGCAGCTTAGCGGAACAGGGGGGCGAGCAGTACTTC; CDR3aa: CASSLAEQGGEQYF; j_gene: TRBJ2-7; v_gene: TRBV7-2; len: 14; d_gene: TRBD1; abundance: .
CDR3nt: TGCGCCAGCAGCTTGGATGGCATAGCCATCGATGAGCAGTTCTTC; CDR3aa: CASSLDGIAIDEQFF; j_gene: TRBJ2-1; v_gene: TRBV5-1; len: 15; d_gene: .; abundance: many
CDR3nt: TGTGCCAGCAGCGACAAGGGTGGTGTGGTTCCCACAGATACGCAGTATTTT; CDR3aa: CASSDKGGVVPTDTQYF; j_gene: TRBJ2-3; v_gene: TRBV7-9; len: 17; d_gene: .; abundance: few
CDR3nt: TGTGCCAGCAGTTACAACAGGGGAACAGATACGCAGTATTTT; CDR3aa: CASSYNRGTDTQYF; j_gene: TRBJ2-3; v_gene: TRBV6-5; len: 14; d_gene: TRBD1; abundance: many
CDR3nt: TGCAGTGCTAGAGATCTCGGCGGATTCACTGAAGCTTTCTTT; CDR3aa: CSARDLGGFTEAFF; j_gene: TRBJ1-1; v_gene: TRBV20-1; len: 14; d_gene: .; abundance: few
CDR3nt: TGCAGTGCTACCGACCACGGCGGACAGACTGAAGCTTTCTTT; CDR3aa: CSATDHGGQTEAFF; j_gene: TRBJ1-1; v_gene: TRBV20-1; len: 14; d_gene: .; abundance: few
CDR3nt: TGTGCCAGCAGAGTAGCGGGACAGGGGGTCTACGAGCAGTACTTC; CDR3aa: CASRVAGQGVYEQYF; j_gene: TRBJ2-7; v_gene: TRBV27; len: 15; d_gene: TRBD1; abundance: .